This paragraph covers one T cell receptor (beta chain) sequence. Clones were sequenced by immunoSEQ multiplex PCR, and TCRdb holds only the in-frame ones, with some missing. The sample gives hundreds of thousands of clones, 80% to 90% of which show up once; more than 1.2% is in the top ten. Per the germline V gene, CDR1 is SGDLS and CDR2 is YYNGEE. CDR3 length: 15 amino acids. Trimming pared 0 bases from V and 8 bases from J, leaving 15 bases between. This entry is derived from a study of blood T cell repertoires in COVID-19. Source material: peripheral blood. The TCR sequence derives from a man older than 75 with acute or convalescent COVID-19. The chain uses TRBV9 and TRBJ2-1; perhaps TRBD2 as D (6 bases). The CDR3 DNA sequence: TGTGCCAGCAGCGTAGAGGAGGGTTATAACGATGAGCAGTTCTTC. It encodes CASSVEEGYNDEQFF.